These 29 T cell receptor beta chains came from one sample sequenced in a study of CD8+CD57+ T cells in acquired aplastic anemia (dated by TCRdb to 2016 to 2019). The data were produced on an Illumina HiSeq 2000. Genomic DNA served as template for TCR beta VDJ combination and CDR3 sequence profiling. TCRdb reworked the public reads: Q25 trimming with fastp, MiXCR clone assembly, productive beta chains retained. Records with the same CDR3 protein are collapsed into one entry carrying the most frequent genes and DNA. The sample has approximately 200,000 distinct CDR3 sequences on record, about 53% of them singletons. The ten largest clonotypes hold roughly 15% of the sample. The sequencing sample was made of sorted CD4+, CD8+, or CD8+CD57+ T cells (not recorded which) from PBMCs. These receptors all come from a human donor in good health, serving as a control.

The J gene is TRBJ1-2, the V gene TRBV5-1; weak D call: TRBD1 (6 bases). The V gene's germline CDR1 is SGHRS and CDR2 YFSETQ. The V gene lost 3 bases and the J gene lost 4 bases, with 16 bases spanning the gap. This CDR3 comprises 15 residues. CDR3 sequence (DNA): TGCGCCAGCAGCTCTTCCGTACAGGGTGGCTATGGCTACACCTTC. The encoded protein is CASSSSVQGGYGYTF.

This clonotype was counted at least ten times. In nucleotides, the CDR3 is TGTGCCAGCAGTTTAGCTACATACTCCTACGAGCAGTACTTC. It specifies CASSLATYSYEQYF. The V gene is TRBV12-3 or TRBV12-4, the J gene TRBJ2-7; D is ambiguous. This CDR3 contains 14 residues. Trimming removed 0 bases at V and 0 bases at J, with 6 bases between.

This rearrangement joins TRBV15 to TRBJ1-1, with 9 bases aligning to TRBD1. Unmatched junction bases numbered 6, after V lost 3 bases and J lost 4 bases. The CDR3 consists of 15 residues. Per the germline V gene, CDR1 is LNHNV and CDR2 is YYDKDF (reference sequence). The CDR3 protein is CATSRGTGTLTEAFF. For the CDR3, the DNA is TGTGCCACCAGCAGGGGGACAGGGACTCTCACTGAAGCTTTCTTT.

This clonotype came up many times. The V call is TRBV12-3 or TRBV12-4, the J call TRBJ2-5, with 9 bases lining up with TRBD1. This CDR3 is 16 amino acids long. Trimming cost V 1 base and J 1 base; bases outside gene matches: 4. This CDR3 is CASSLEGTGPQETQYF. Here the CDR3 DNA reads TGTGCCAGCAGTTTAGAGGGGACAGGGCCCCAAGAGACCCAGTACTTC.

Ten or more counts support this clonotype. The chain is built from TRBV5-6 and TRBJ2-7; TRBD1 agrees at 11 bases. CDR3 size: 17 residues. The germline V gene has CDR1 SGHDT and CDR2 YYEEEE. Trimming cost V 0 bases and J 3 bases; bases outside gene matches: 8. This CDR3 is CASSLAVRTGGHYEQYF. In DNA form, the CDR3 reads TGTGCCAGCAGCTTGGCCGTGAGGACAGGGGGCCACTACGAGCAGTACTTC.

A word on this clonotype: A much larger clone lies a single base off, so this may be a read error. The chain recombines TRBV7-9 with TRBJ1-1; 7 positions match TRBD1. Germline V gene lookup returns CDR1 SEHNR and CDR2 FQNEAQ (reference sequence). The V and J ends lost 1 base and 1 base, in that order; junction bases with no gene match: 0. The CDR3 is 14 amino acids. CDR3 region: CASSLEGANTEAFF. The CDR3 DNA follows: TGTGCCAGCAGCTTAGAGGGGGCGAACACTGAAGCTTTCTTT.

This sequence joins TRBV24-1 and TRBJ2-3; 12 nucleotides align to TRBD2. The V gene end was trimmed by 5 bases and the J gene end by 3 bases; junction bases not matched to a gene: 8. CDR3 size: 17 residues. Germline V CDR1 and CDR2: KGHDR, SFDVKD. Here the CDR3 reads CATSVPASGGVTDTQYF. DNA for the CDR3: TGTGCCACCAGTGTTCCCGCTAGCGGGGGGGTTACAGATACGCAGTATTTT.

The CDR3 DNA follows: TGTGCCAGCAGCAAACAGGGGGACCTCGGCACTGAAGCTTTCTTT. Protein: CASSKQGDLGTEAFF. The chain links TRBV2 to TRBJ1-1, with 8 bases that match TRBD1. After removal of 6 bases from V and 4 bases from J, the junction contained 10 bases not matched to a gene. Germline V gene lookup returns CDR1 SNHLY and CDR2 FYNNEI. The CDR3 consists of 15 residues.

This clonotype has ten or more counts. CDR3 coding DNA: TGCGCCAGCAGAGTGGACAGCTATGGCTACACCTTC. Protein: CASRVDSYGYTF. This rearrangement joins TRBV5-1 to TRBJ1-2; D is perhaps TRBD1 (6 bases). This CDR3 contains 12 residues. Trimming removed 5 bases from V and 4 bases from J, with 9 bases in between. CDR1 and CDR2 from the germline V gene are SGHRS and YFSETQ.

This clonotype was seen repeatedly, ten times or more. The chain links TRBV5-1 to TRBJ2-1, with a possible D match to TRBD2 (5 bases). Trimming pared 3 bases from V and 9 bases from J, leaving 10 bases between. This CDR3 has 12 amino acids. The germline CDR1 and CDR2 sequences are SGHRS and YFSETQ. The chain's CDR3 is CASSSYEGEQFF. CDR3 nucleotide sequence: TGCGCCAGCAGCTCCTATGAGGGTGAGCAGTTCTTC.

Note on this clonotype: This may come from a read error, since a much larger clone is one base off. The conserved phenylalanine or tryptophan is not found at the CDR3 terminus, so this likely reflects a read error. The chain combines TRBV6-2 or TRBV6-3 with TRBJ1-2, with 9 bases identical to TRBD1. V lost 7 bases, J lost 8 bases, and 5 bases stayed unmatched. From germline, CDR1 is MNHEY and CDR2 SVGEGT. The CDR3 covers 12 residues. CDR3 amino acids: CASTDRGGGYTS. The DNA for the CDR3 is TGTGCCAGCACGGACAGGGGAGGCGGCTACACCTCC.

The CDR3 is CASRSRDRGPLSNQPQHF. The CDR3 DNA follows: TGTGCCAGCAGGTCCCGGGACAGGGGGCCTTTAAGCAATCAGCCCCAGCATTTT. The chain uses TRBV28 and TRBJ1-5; 12 positions agree with TRBD1. This CDR3 has 18 residues. V trimming: 6 bases; J trimming: 1 base; junction bases outside the gene matches: 10. Germline V gene sequence: CDR1 MDHEN, CDR2 SYDVKM.

The rearrangement joins TRBV7-9 to TRBJ2-7; D gene uncertain. V was clipped by 3 bases and J by 2 bases, with 8 bases between them. The germline V gene encodes CDR1 SEHNR and CDR2 FQNEAQ (reference sequence). CDR3 length equals 13 residues. The CDR3 DNA sequence: TGTGCCAGCAGCTTCGCAGCCACCTACGAGCAGTACTTC. Protein: CASSFAATYEQYF.

Notes on this clonotype: The junction does not match germline at one end; this may be a read error. The rearrangement joins TRBV7-9 to TRBJ2-5, with D possibly being TRBD2 (5 bases). The CDR3 covers 11 residues. CDR1 and CDR2 (germline): SEHNR, FQNEAQ (reference sequence). As DNA, the CDR3 is TGTGCCAGCAGCGTTGGGGAGACCCAGTCCTTC. It is translated as CASSVGETQSF.

On this clonotype itself: A much larger clone lies one base from this, so it may be a read error. This chain connects TRBV6-5 to TRBJ1-1, with D perhaps TRBD1 (5 bases). Germline V gene lookup returns CDR1 MNHEY and CDR2 SVGAGI. This CDR3 has 16 residues. This CDR3 reads CAGRPYPDSVNTEAFF. The CDR3 nucleotides read TGTGCCGGCAGGCCGTACCCCGACAGCGTGAACACTGAAGCTTTCTTT.

The V call is TRBV19, the J call TRBJ2-7; D is possibly TRBD1 (6 bases). V lost 5 bases to trimming and J lost 2 bases, with 13 bases between them. CDR1 LNHDA and CDR2 SQIVND come from the germline V gene (reference sequence). The CDR3 runs 14 residues. Here the CDR3 reads CASSLRTVTYEQYF. CDR3 coding DNA: TGTGCCAGTAGTTTACGGACAGTAACCTACGAGCAGTACTTC.

This clonotype was seen at least ten times. The V call is TRBV10-1, the J call TRBJ1-4; D unresolved. The CDR3 has 17 residues. The germline V and J ends were trimmed by 2 bases and 4 bases, with 17 bases remaining between them. CDR1 and CDR2 (germline): WNHNN, SYGVQD (reference sequence). The CDR3 DNA follows: TGCGCCAGCAGTGAGCTCGTGGGAGGAGCGAGTAATGAAAAACTGTTTTTT. Protein sequence: CASSELVGGASNEKLFF.

This clonotype showed up just once. V gene TRBV7-9 combines with J gene TRBJ2-2; no firm D call. V was pared by 7 bases and J by 3 bases, with 12 bases between. The CDR3 totals 14 residues. The germline gives CDR1 SEHNR, CDR2 FQNEAQ (reference sequence). The CDR3 nucleotides read TGTGCCAGCACACCATTGGTTCACACCGGGGAGCTGTTTTTT. Its protein is CASTPLVHTGELFF.

The chain is built from TRBV10-3 and TRBJ2-1; the match to TRBD2 covers 8 bases. Germline-derived CDR1 and CDR2 are ENHRY and SYGVKD. This CDR3 spans 14 amino acids. Trimming removed 6 bases from V and 6 bases from J; junction bases left unmatched: 7. The DNA for the CDR3 is TGTGCCATCAGAGCGGGGGACGTTCCCAATGAGCAGTTCTTC. Amino acids: CAIRAGDVPNEQFF.

A few counts support this clonotype. The rearrangement uses TRBV3-1 and TRBJ2-1; 12 nucleotides agree with TRBD2. The V gene end was trimmed by 1 base and the J gene end by 7 bases; junction bases not matched to a gene: 2. The CDR3 extends over 15 amino acids. CDR1 LGHDT and CDR2 YNNKEL come from the germline V gene (reference sequence). The CDR3 DNA is TGTGCCAGCAGCCAAGCTAGCGGGGGGGGGAATGAGCAGTTCTTC. Protein: CASSQASGGGNEQFF.

The chain is built from TRBV7-9 and TRBJ1-1; 7 bases fit TRBD1. The CDR3 runs 12 residues. V was pared by 4 bases and J by 7 bases, with 3 bases of the junction left unmatched. Germline assignment: CDR1 SEHNR and CDR2 FQNEAQ (reference sequence). This chain's CDR3 is CASSSGTVEAFF. CDR3 in DNA: TGTGCCAGCAGCTCAGGGACAGTTGAAGCTTTCTTT.

There are a few counts of this clonotype. CDR3 protein: CATSTGTSLNEQFF. As DNA, the CDR3 is TGTGCCACCTCGACAGGGACTAGCTTAAATGAGCAGTTCTTC. J is TRBJ2-1 and V is TRBV15; TRBD2 matches at 9 bases. Germline V gene data show CDR1 as LNHNV and CDR2 as YYDKDF (reference sequence). This CDR3 has 14 amino acids. V lost 8 bases and J lost 7; bases outside the gene matches: 9.

Comments on this clonotype: The germline gene is not matched at one end of the junction; a read error may be the cause. The J gene is TRBJ1-1, the V gene TRBV2; D unresolved. The germline gives CDR1 SNHLY, CDR2 FYNNEI. The CDR3 is made up of 13 amino acids. The CDR3 nucleotides are TGTGCCACCAGTGAAGCATCCGCCACTGAAGCTTTCTTT. Translation gives CATSEASATEAFF.

A note on this clonotype: The CDR3 end shows no conserved phenylalanine or tryptophan, and so a read error is likely. V usage is TRBV19 and J usage is TRBJ2-7, with 9 bases fitting TRBD1. The CDR3 sequence is 15 residues long. Germline V gene sequence: CDR1 LNHDA, CDR2 SQIVND (reference sequence). V lost 8 bases and J lost 0; bases outside the gene matches: 8. The CDR3 reads CASPPRTGVSYEQYL. CDR3 DNA: TGTGCCAGTCCGCCGCGGACAGGGGTCTCCTACGAGCAGTACCTC.

This clonotype was picked up a small number of times. This clone may be a read error of a much larger clone one base away. The rearrangement uses TRBV7-3 and TRBJ2-2, with D unclear. Germline CDR1 reads SGHTA; CDR2 reads FQGTGA. CDR3 length: 13 amino acids. The CDR3 loop is CASSPQNAGELFF. The CDR3 DNA reads as TGTGCCAGCAGCCCTCAGAACGCCGGGGAGCTGTTTTTT. The variable domain in full, with the rest retrieved from reference TRBV7-3 and TRBJ2-2, is GAGVSQTPSNKVTEKGKYVELRCDPISGHTALYWYRQSLGQGPEFLIYFQGTGAADDSGLPNDRFFAVRPEGSVSTLKIQRTERGDSAVYLCASSPQNAGELFFGEGSRLTVL.

This clonotype was seen only a few times. The V call is TRBV5-8, the J call TRBJ1-6; D unclear. Trimming left V 2 bases short and J 1 base short, with 4 bases between. The V gene's germline CDR1 is SGHTS and CDR2 YDEGEE. CDR3 size: 14 residues. The chain's CDR3 is CASSLVSYNSPLHF. DNA for the CDR3: TGTGCCAGCAGCTTAGTTTCCTATAATTCACCCCTCCACTTT.

Ten or more counts support this clonotype. The genes are TRBV5-8 and TRBJ2-7, with 9 bases identical to TRBD1. The trim removed 0 bases at V and 9 bases at J, leaving 13 bases unmatched. Germline V gene data show CDR1 as SGHTS and CDR2 as YDEGEE. The CDR3 loop spans 16 amino acids. This CDR3 is CASSLVGQGLALTQYF. CDR3 nucleotides: TGTGCCAGCAGCTTGGTCGGACAGGGGCTTGCCCTAACGCAGTACTTC.

This clonotype has a count of ten or more. The V call is TRBV7-9, the J call TRBJ2-2; D may be TRBD2 (6 bases). CDR3 length: 16 residues. Germline lookup yields CDR1 SEHNR and CDR2 FQNEAQ (reference sequence). Trimming left V 5 bases short and J 2 bases short, with 15 bases between. CDR3 sequence: CASSPWNGGNTGELFF. Written as DNA, the CDR3 is TGTGCCAGCAGCCCCTGGAACGGGGGAAACACCGGGGAGCTGTTTTTT.

This clonotype was recorded at least ten times. The chain carries TRBV20-1 and TRBJ1-2, with 10 bases aligning to TRBD1. V lost 6 bases and J lost 8; bases outside the gene matches: 12. CDR3 size: 14 residues. Germline V gives CDR1 DFQATT, CDR2 SNEGSKA (reference sequence). The CDR3 nucleotides are TGCAGTGCCACCGACAGGGGGCCTAGGTGGGGCTACACCTTC. Translation gives CSATDRGPRWGYTF.